Here is one TCR beta chain with its context. This entry comes from a study of shared clonotypes between healthy human individuals. About the study: Per donor, three plates held CD4 naive cells, three held CD4 memory, two held CD8 naive and one held CD8 memory.

In the authors' methods: ImmunoSEQ junction-only sequences lacked quality scores, so their filtering differed. Assay used: immunoSEQ multiplex PCR; TCRdb lists only in-frame clones, some missing. V and J calls plus clone size are reproduced from that table; the DNA served to infer D and trimming. The sample includes about 2 million clones, roughly 95% of them seen just once. The length of the CDR3 is 13 residues. With 1 base removed from V and 8 bases from J, the gap between germline ends came to 9 bases. Germline lookup yields CDR1 MGHRA and CDR2 YSYEKL. Positively selected for CCR7, the CD45RO-negative cells used as naive CD8 cells excluded terminally differentiated effector memory CD45RA+ cells. Recent vaccinations or acute infections were absent in the healthy HIV-negative adult donors.

This TCR derives from a man between 18 and 35 years old in good health. The chain uses TRBV4-1 and TRBJ2-1; D might be TRBD1 (5 bases). Sequenced material: naive CD8+ T cells sorted from blood. CDR3 sequence reads: CASSQARGDEQFF. In nucleotides, the CDR3 is TGCGCCAGCAGCCAAGCTAGGGGCGATGAGCAGTTCTTC.